These 5 T cell receptor beta chains came from one sample sequenced in a study of blood T cell repertoires in COVID-19. Profiling relied on immunoSEQ multiplex PCR, and the TCRdb table lists in-frame clones only, not all of them. The sample records some 97,000 clones, around four fifths being singletons. The sample consisted of peripheral blood. The source is a man aged 65-85 years with active or convalescent COVID-19.

The chain is built from TRBV19 and TRBJ2-1, with no clear D. This CDR3 is 14 amino acids long. CDR1 is LNHDA, CDR2 SQIVND, per germline (reference sequence). The V end was cut by 6 bases, the J end by 5 bases, with 14 bases between. CDR3 sequence reads: CASSRLAVNNEQFF. Here the CDR3 DNA reads TGTGCCAGTAGCCGGTTAGCCGTCAACAATGAGCAGTTCTTC.

The chain has TRBV5-1 and TRBJ2-5, with a tentative D call TRBD1 (7 bases). CDR1 is SGHRS, CDR2 YFSETQ, per germline. This CDR3 has 14 amino acids. The V end lost 4 bases, the J end lost 1 base, and 11 bases lay between the germline ends. The DNA for the CDR3 is TGCGCCAGCAGCCGGGGGACAGCCCAAGAGACCCAGTACTTC. Protein sequence: CASSRGTAQETQYF.

This clone was seen more than once but under ten times. The rearrangement uses TRBV28 and TRBJ2-7, with D perhaps TRBD2 (6 bases). Germline CDR1 and CDR2: MDHEN and SYDVKM. This CDR3 has 14 amino acids. With 5 bases removed from V and 4 bases from J, the gap between germline ends came to 15 bases. The CDR3 loop reads CASSPPGLIYEQYF. The CDR3 bases are TGTGCCAGCAGTCCTCCGGGACTGATATACGAGCAGTACTTC.

CDR3 bases: TGTGCCACCAGTCTGGCTAGCGGGAGCACCGGGGAGCTGTTTTTT. The encoded protein is CATSLASGSTGELFF. V is TRBV24-1 and J is TRBJ2-2; 10 bases fit TRBD2. Germline assignment: CDR1 KGHDR and CDR2 SFDVKD. The V gene end was trimmed by 6 bases and the J gene end by 4 bases; junction bases not matched to a gene: 4. The CDR3 runs to 15 residues.

The rearrangement joins TRBV28 to TRBJ1-4, with a weak D call TRBD1 (6 bases). Germline CDR1 and CDR2: MDHEN and SYDVKM. The CDR3 length is 16 residues. The V and J ends lost 2 bases and 8 bases respectively, with 18 bases between them. The CDR3 is CASSLPGVTIGEKLFF. The CDR3 DNA reads as TGTGCCAGCAGTTTACCAGGGGTCACTATCGGAGAAAAACTGTTTTTT.